These 4 T cell receptor beta chains were sequenced from one sample in a study of response to subunit inactivated influenza vaccine. TCRdb re-called the RT-PCR reads through MiXCR, storing one row per CDR3 protein. The table shows about 520,000 distinct CDR3 sequences, with under 8.5% occurring only once. Sequencing was performed on PBMCs from blood, taken 23 to 25 months after vaccination. These receptors all stem from a man aged 50 to 75 who received an inactivated influenza vaccine.

The chain has TRBV7-9 and TRBJ2-3; the match to TRBD1 covers 10 bases. The CDR3 is 15 amino acids. Germline-derived CDR1 and CDR2 are SEHNR and FQNEAQ (reference sequence). The V segment lost 7 bases and the J segment 2 bases; nucleotides outside the gene matches: 6. The CDR3 spells CASTGQGENTDTQYF. CDR3 nucleotide sequence: TGTGCCAGCACAGGACAGGGGGAAAACACAGATACGCAGTATTTT.

In its sample, this clonotype was seen a few times. V gene TRBV5-1 combines with J gene TRBJ2-3; a possible D gene is TRBD2 (6 bases). The germline gives CDR1 SGHRS, CDR2 YFSETQ. The ends were cut back, 4 bases at V and 4 bases at J, with 10 bases in the middle. CDR3 length: 13 residues. The CDR3, as DNA: TGCGCCAGCAGCCTGGGGACTTCAGATACGCAGTATTTT. Its translation: CASSLGTSDTQYF. Full variable domain (remainder filled in from reference TRBV5-1 and TRBJ2-3): KAGVTQTPRYLIKTRGQQVTLSCSPISGHRSVSWYQQTPGQGLQFLFEYFSETQRNKGNFPGRFSGRQFSNSRSEMNVSTLELGDSALYLCASSLGTSDTQYFGPGTRLTVL.

This clonotype was picked up many times. This chain links TRBV12-3 or TRBV12-4 with TRBJ2-1, with no clear D. The CDR3 length is 13 residues. Trimming stripped 1 base from V and 6 bases from J, with 7 bases between. The CDR3 spells CASSLGLSNEQFF. The CDR3, as DNA: TGTGCCAGCAGTTTAGGGTTGTCCAATGAGCAGTTCTTC.

A few counts support this clonotype. J is TRBJ2-3 and V is TRBV10-3; unclear D gene. This CDR3 contains 13 residues. CDR1 is ENHRY and CDR2 is SYGVKD in the germline V gene. Trimming took 4 bases from V and 2 from J, leaving 7 bases between them. The CDR3 DNA is TGTGCCATCAGTGCAAGCTACACAGATACGCAGTATTTT. It specifies CAISASYTDTQYF.